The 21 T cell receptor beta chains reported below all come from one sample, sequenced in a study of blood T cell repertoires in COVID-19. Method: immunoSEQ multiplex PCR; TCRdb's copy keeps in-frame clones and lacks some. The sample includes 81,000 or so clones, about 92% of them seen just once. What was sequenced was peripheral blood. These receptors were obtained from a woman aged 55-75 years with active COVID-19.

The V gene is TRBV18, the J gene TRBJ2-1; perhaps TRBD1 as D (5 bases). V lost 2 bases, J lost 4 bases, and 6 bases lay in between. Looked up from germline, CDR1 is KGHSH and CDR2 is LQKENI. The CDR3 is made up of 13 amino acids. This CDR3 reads CASSPGAYNEQFF. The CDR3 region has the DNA TGTGCCAGCTCACCAGGGGCATACAATGAGCAGTTCTTC.

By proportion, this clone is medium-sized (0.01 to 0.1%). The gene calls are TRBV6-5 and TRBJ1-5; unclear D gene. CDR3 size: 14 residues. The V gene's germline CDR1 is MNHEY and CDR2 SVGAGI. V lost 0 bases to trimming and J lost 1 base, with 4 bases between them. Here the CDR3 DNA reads TGTGCCAGCAGTTACTCTTTAAGCAATCAGCCCCAGCATTTT. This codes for CASSYSLSNQPQHF.

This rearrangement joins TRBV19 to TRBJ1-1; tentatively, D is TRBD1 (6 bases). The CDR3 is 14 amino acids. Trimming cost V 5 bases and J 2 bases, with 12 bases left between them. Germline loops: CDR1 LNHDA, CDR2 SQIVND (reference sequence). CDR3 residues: CASSLRQANTEAFF. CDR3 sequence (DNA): TGTGCCAGTAGTCTCCGACAGGCTAACACTGAAGCTTTCTTT.

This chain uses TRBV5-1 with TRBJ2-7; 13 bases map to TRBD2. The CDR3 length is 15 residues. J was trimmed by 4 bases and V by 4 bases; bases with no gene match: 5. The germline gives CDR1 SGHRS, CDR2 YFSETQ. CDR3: CASSPRTSGSYEQYF. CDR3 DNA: TGCGCCAGCAGCCCCCGGACTAGCGGGAGTTACGAGCAGTACTTC. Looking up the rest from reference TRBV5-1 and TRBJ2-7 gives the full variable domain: KAGVTQTPRYLIKTRGQQVTLSCSPISGHRSVSWYQQTPGQGLQFLFEYFSETQRNKGNFPGRFSGRQFSNSRSEMNVSTLELGDSALYLCASSPRTSGSYEQYFGPGTRLTVT.

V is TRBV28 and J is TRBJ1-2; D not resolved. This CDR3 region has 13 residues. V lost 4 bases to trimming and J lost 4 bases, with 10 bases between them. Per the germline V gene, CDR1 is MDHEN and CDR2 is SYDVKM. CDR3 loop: CASSSRAGYGYTF. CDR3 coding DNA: TGTGCCAGCAGTTCTCGGGCGGGCTATGGCTACACCTTC.

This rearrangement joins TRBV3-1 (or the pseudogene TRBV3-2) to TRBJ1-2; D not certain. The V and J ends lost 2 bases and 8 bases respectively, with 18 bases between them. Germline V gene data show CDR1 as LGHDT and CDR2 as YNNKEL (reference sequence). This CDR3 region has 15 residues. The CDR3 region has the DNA TGTGCCAGCAGCCAACAGGCCATTCATAGGGAGGGCTACACCTTC. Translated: CASSQQAIHREGYTF.

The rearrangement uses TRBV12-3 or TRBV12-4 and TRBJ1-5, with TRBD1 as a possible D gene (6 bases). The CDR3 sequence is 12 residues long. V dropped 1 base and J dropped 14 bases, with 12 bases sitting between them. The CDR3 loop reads CASSLGSGTKHF. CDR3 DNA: TGTGCCAGCAGTTTAGGATCCGGGACAAAGCATTTT.

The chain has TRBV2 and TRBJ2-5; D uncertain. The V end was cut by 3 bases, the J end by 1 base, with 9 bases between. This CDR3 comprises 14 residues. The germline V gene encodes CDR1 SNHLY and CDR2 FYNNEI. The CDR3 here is CASSEWHSQETQYF. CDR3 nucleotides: TGTGCCAGCAGTGAGTGGCACAGCCAAGAGACCCAGTACTTC.

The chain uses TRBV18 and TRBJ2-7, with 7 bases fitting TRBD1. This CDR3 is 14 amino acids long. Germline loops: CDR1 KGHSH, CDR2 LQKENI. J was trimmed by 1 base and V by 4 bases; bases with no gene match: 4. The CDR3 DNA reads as TGTGCCAGCTCACGGCAGGGGGAGTCCTACGAGCAGTACTTC. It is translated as CASSRQGESYEQYF. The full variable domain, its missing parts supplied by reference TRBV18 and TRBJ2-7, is NAGVMQNPRHLVRRRGQEARLRCSPMKGHSHVYWYRQLPEEGLKFMVYLQKENIIDESGMPKERFSAEFPKEGPSILRIQQVVRGDSAAYFCASSRQGESYEQYFGPGTRLTVT.

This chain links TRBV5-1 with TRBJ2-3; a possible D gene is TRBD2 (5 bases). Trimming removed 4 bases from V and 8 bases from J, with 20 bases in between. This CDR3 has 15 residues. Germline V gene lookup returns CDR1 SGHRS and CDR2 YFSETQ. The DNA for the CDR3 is TGCGCCAGCAGCGCGGTAGGTCTTGGGAGTGGTACGCAGTATTTT. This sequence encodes CASSAVGLGSGTQYF.

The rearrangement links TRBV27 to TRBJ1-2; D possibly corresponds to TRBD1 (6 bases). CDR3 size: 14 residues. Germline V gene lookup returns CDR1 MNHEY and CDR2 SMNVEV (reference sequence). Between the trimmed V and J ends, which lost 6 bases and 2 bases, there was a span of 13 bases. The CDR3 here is CASRGRGLNYGYTF. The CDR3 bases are TGTGCCAGCAGGGGCAGGGGATTAAACTATGGCTACACCTTC.

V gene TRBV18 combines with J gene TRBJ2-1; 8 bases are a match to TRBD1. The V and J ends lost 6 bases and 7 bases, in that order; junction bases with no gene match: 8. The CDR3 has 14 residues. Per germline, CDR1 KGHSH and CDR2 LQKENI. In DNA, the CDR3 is TGTGCCAGCTCCCGACAGGGGAGTTTAAATGAGCAGTTCTTC. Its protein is CASSRQGSLNEQFF.

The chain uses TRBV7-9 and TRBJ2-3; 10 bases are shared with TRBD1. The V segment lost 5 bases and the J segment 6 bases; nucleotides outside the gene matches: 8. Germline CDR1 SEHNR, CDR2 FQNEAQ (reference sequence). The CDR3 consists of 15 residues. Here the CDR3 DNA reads TGTGCCAGCAGCGCAGGGACAGGGGAACCTGATACGCAGTATTTT. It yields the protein CASSAGTGEPDTQYF. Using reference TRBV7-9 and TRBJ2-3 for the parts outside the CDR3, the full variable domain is DTGVSQNPRHKITKRGQNVTFRCDPISEHNRLYWYRQTLGQGPEFLTYFQNEAQLEKSRLLSDRFSAERPKGSFSTLEIQRTEQGDSAMYLCASSAGTGEPDTQYFGPGTRLTVL.

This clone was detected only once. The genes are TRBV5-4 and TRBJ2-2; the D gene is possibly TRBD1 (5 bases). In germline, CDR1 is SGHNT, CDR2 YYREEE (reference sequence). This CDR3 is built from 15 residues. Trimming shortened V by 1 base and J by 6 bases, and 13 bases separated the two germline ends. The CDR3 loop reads CASSLRRGGAGELFF. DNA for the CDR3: TGTGCCAGCAGCTTGCGTAGGGGTGGCGCCGGGGAGCTGTTTTTT.

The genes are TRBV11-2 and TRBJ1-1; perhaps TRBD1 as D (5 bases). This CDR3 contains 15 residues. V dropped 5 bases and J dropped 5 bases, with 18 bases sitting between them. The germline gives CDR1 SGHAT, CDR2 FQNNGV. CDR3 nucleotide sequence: TGTGCCAGCAGCCAAAGGGGCCCTTCCGGAACTGAAGCTTTCTTT. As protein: CASSQRGPSGTEAFF.

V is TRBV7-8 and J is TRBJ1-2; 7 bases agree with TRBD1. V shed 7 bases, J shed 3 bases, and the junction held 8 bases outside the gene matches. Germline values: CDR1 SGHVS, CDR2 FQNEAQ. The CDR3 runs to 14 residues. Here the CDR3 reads CASTSYGQDYGYTF. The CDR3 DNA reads TGTGCCAGCACCTCCTACGGACAGGACTATGGCTACACCTTC.

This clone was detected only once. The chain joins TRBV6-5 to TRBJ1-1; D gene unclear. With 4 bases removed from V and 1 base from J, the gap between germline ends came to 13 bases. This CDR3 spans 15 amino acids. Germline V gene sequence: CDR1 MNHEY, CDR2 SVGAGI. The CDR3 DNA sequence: TGTGCCAGCAGTTTACAGAGCTTATCGAACACTGAAGCTTTCTTT. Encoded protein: CASSLQSLSNTEAFF.

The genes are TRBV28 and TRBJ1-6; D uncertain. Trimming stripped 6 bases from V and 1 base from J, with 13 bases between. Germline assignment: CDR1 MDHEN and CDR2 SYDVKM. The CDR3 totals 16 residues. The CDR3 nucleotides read TGTGCCAGCAGCTCGACACATGAGTCCTATAATTCACCCCTCCACTTT. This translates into CASSSTHESYNSPLHF.

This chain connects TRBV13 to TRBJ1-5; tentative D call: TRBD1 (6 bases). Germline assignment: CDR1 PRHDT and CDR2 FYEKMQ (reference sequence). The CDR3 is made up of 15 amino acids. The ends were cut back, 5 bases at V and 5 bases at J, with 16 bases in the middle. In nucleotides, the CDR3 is TGTGCCAGCAGCCAAAGGGGACATGTGGATCAGCCCCAGCATTTT. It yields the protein CASSQRGHVDQPQHF.

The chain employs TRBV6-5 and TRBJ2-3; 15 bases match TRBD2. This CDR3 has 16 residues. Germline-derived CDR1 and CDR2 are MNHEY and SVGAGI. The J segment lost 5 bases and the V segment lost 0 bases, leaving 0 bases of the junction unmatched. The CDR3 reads CASSYSGLAGGDTQYF. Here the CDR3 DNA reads TGTGCCAGCAGTTACTCGGGACTAGCGGGAGGAGATACGCAGTATTTT.

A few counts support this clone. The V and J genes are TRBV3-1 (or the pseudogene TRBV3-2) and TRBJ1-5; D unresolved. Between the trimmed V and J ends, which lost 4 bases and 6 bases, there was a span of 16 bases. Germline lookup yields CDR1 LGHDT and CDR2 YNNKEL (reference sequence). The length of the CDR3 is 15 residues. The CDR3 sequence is CASSLDGGNGQPQHF. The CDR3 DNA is TGTGCCAGCAGCCTCGACGGAGGGAATGGTCAGCCCCAGCATTTT.